This passage covers 10 T cell receptor beta chains from one sample sequenced in a study of cytomegalovirus exposure and HLA in healthy donors. Researchers ran the PCR with 60 Vbeta and 13 Jbeta primers. The protocol was immunoSEQ multiplex PCR, while the TCRdb copy is restricted to in-frame clones and leaves out a portion. The data hold some 97,000 clones, with roughly 75% observed a single time. Sample: PBMCs. The receptors derive from a male donor in good health and CMV-seropositive.

CDR3 sequence reads: CAWSIRGGSVYGYTF. The CDR3 nucleotides read TGTGCCTGGAGTATCCGCGGGGGGTCTGTCTATGGCTACACCTTC. The V call is TRBV30, the J call TRBJ1-2, with a tentative D call TRBD1 (5 bases). Germline values: CDR1 GTSNPN, CDR2 SVGIG (reference sequence). The CDR3 extends over 15 amino acids. The V gene lost 2 bases and the J gene lost 4 bases, with 17 bases spanning the gap.

The chain couples TRBV19 to TRBJ1-2; 11 bases are shared with TRBD1. The CDR3 sequence is 16 residues long. Germline CDR1 reads LNHDA; CDR2 reads SQIVND (reference sequence). The J segment lost 2 bases and the V segment lost 6 bases, leaving 8 bases of the junction unmatched. The CDR3 bases are TGTGCCAGTAGCCTTCCGGGGACAGGGGGAAACTATGGCTACACCTTC. Translated, it gives CASSLPGTGGNYGYTF.

This clone appeared a single time. This chain joins TRBV10-1 and TRBJ2-7; 11 positions match TRBD1. V lost 2 bases, J lost 4 bases, and 4 bases stayed unmatched. The length of the CDR3 is 15 residues. The germline CDR1 and CDR2 sequences are WNHNN and SYGVQD (reference sequence). The CDR3 nucleotides are TGCGCCAGCAGTGAGGGCGGACAGGGGGCATACGAGCAGTACTTC. This encodes CASSEGGQGAYEQYF.

The CDR3 spells CAWNRRARSKNIQYF. CDR3 in DNA: TGTGCCTGGAACAGGAGGGCTAGGTCCAAAAACATTCAGTACTTC. This chain joins TRBV30 and TRBJ2-4; a weak D match, TRBD2 (6 bases). This CDR3 has 15 amino acids. The germline V and J ends were trimmed by 4 bases and 2 bases, with 15 bases remaining between them. Germline lookup yields CDR1 GTSNPN and CDR2 SVGIG (reference sequence).

This rearrangement joins TRBV30 to TRBJ1-3; no clear D gene. Trimming removed 0 bases from V and 0 bases from J, with 9 bases in between. CDR1 is GTSNPN, CDR2 SVGIG, per germline (reference sequence). The CDR3 is 15 amino acids. In DNA form, the CDR3 reads TGTGCCTGGAGTGTAAGCCTCCACTCTGGAAACACCATATATTTT. This sequence encodes CAWSVSLHSGNTIYF.

The chain combines TRBV19 with TRBJ1-6, with D hard to call. The CDR3 totals 13 residues. Germline V gene lookup returns CDR1 LNHDA and CDR2 SQIVND (reference sequence). V was clipped by 5 bases and J by 8 bases, with 10 bases between them. The CDR3 reads CASSPGRDSPLHF. CDR3 nucleotide sequence: TGTGCCAGTAGTCCGGGAAGGGATTCACCCCTCCACTTT. The whole variable domain, filled in from reference TRBV19 and TRBJ1-6, reads DGGITQSPKYLFRKEGQNVTLSCEQNLNHDAMYWYRQDPGQGLRLIYYSQIVNDFQKGDIAEGYSVSREKKESFPLTVTSAQKNPTAFYLCASSPGRDSPLHFGNGTRLTVT.

The chain carries TRBV6-5 and TRBJ2-5, with 9 bases fitting TRBD2. Trimming cost V 5 bases and J 8 bases; bases outside gene matches: 6. CDR3 length equals 13 residues. Germline V gene lookup returns CDR1 MNHEY and CDR2 SVGAGI. The CDR3 DNA follows: TGTGCCAGCAGTGTAGCGGGGGTCCAAACCCAGTACTTC. As protein: CASSVAGVQTQYF.

V and J are TRBV5-1 and TRBJ2-5, with D maybe TRBD1 (6 bases). The CDR3 is 11 residues long. Trimming shortened V by 0 bases and J by 14 bases, and 11 bases separated the two germline ends. Germline V gene sequence: CDR1 SGHRS, CDR2 YFSETQ. CDR3 residues: CASSLGQAPYF. CDR3 sequence (DNA): TGCGCCAGCAGCTTGGGACAGGCTCCCTACTTC.

This clone appeared a single time. The chain employs TRBV11-3 and TRBJ2-7; TRBD2 is a possible D gene (7 bases). The CDR3 sequence is 12 residues long. Germline-derived CDR1 and CDR2 are SGHNT and YENEEA. V shed 8 bases and J shed 5 bases, with 13 bases lying between them. The CDR3 spells CASGGGGHEQYF. The CDR3 region has the DNA TGTGCCAGCGGAGGGGGGGGACACGAGCAGTACTTC.

CDR3 region: CASSPTATSGPRGEQFF. In DNA form, the CDR3 reads TGCGCCAGCAGCCCCACCGCAACTAGCGGGCCCCGAGGTGAGCAGTTCTTC. V and J are TRBV4-1 and TRBJ2-1, with TRBD2 matching over 9 bases. CDR3 length: 17 amino acids. V dropped 4 bases and J dropped 9; count of bases not matched to a gene: 16. Looked up from germline, CDR1 is MGHRA and CDR2 is YSYEKL.